Listed below are T cell receptor beta chains from one sample, sequenced in a study of blood T cell repertoires in COVID-19. Here immunoSEQ multiplex PCR was the method, and the copy in TCRdb shows in-frame clones only, minus some. The profile covers 80,000 to 95,000 clones, with about 71% appearing a single time and around 4% taken by the ten largest. Sequencing input: peripheral blood. These TCRs come from a woman aged 45-65 years with acute or convalescent COVID-19. Both conserved end residues are part of each CDR3. A D gene is named only where the DNA matches it firmly. The listing skips clone size in some rows; elsewhere it reads once, few, many or a size class.

>-|TRBD1|13|TRBJ2-7|TRBV7-9
CASSWDRGYEQYF
TGTGCCAGCAGCTGGGACAGGGGCTACGAGCAGTACTTC
>-|TRBD1|15|TRBJ1-4|TRBV5-1
CASRTDRGGGEKLFF
TGCGCCAGCAGAACCGACAGGGGTGGAGGAGAAAAACTGTTTTTT
>-|-|12|TRBJ2-3|TRBV12-3/TRBV12-4
CASTKGGVAQYF
TGTGCCAGCACCAAAGGGGGGGTGGCGCAGTATTTT
>-|-|15|TRBJ2-5|TRBV7-2
CASSPVPLGGETQYF
TGTGCCAGCAGCCCCGTCCCCCTCGGAGGGGAGACCCAGTACTTC
>-|TRBD1|15|TRBJ1-1|TRBV6-1
CASSEEHRGSTEAFF
TGTGCCAGCAGTGAAGAGCACAGGGGGAGCACTGAAGCTTTCTTT
>-|-|14|TRBJ2-7|TRBV6-1
CASSETATSYEQYF
TGTGCCAGCAGTGAAACAGCCACCTCCTACGAGCAGTACTTC
>-|TRBD1|13|TRBJ1-1|TRBV27
CYVGGIPGGEAFF
TGTTATGTTGGGGGGATACCAGGGGGTGAAGCTTTCTTT
>-|TRBD2|18|TRBJ2-3|TRBV11-2
CASSRRETSGFSTDTQYF
TGTGCCAGCAGCCGTCGGGAGACTAGCGGGTTTAGCACAGATACGCAGTATTTT
>-|-|14|TRBJ1-1|TRBV5-5
CASSLATGNTEAFF
TGTGCCAGCAGCTTGGCAACAGGGAACACTGAAGCTTTCTTT
>-|-|13|TRBJ1-1|TRBV2
CASKYYQNTEAFF
TGTGCCAGCAAGTACTACCAGAACACTGAAGCTTTCTTT
>-|-|15|TRBJ1-4|TRBV28
CASSLKGGGGEKLFF
TGTGCCAGCAGTTTAAAGGGGGGGGGAGGAGAAAAACTGTTTTTT
>-|TRBD2|15|TRBJ2-2|TRBV11-3
CASSFISGGAGELFF
TGTGCCAGCAGCTTTATCTCCGGGGGGGCCGGGGAGCTGTTTTTT
>few|TRBD1|18|TRBJ2-3|TRBV24-1
CATSDRKPGQGHQDTQYF
TGTGCCACCAGTGATCGCAAACCGGGACAGGGGCATCAAGATACGCAGTATTTT
>few|-|15|TRBJ2-2|TRBV5-1
CASSPGTFNTGELFF
TGCGCCAGCAGCCCAGGGACTTTCAACACCGGGGAGCTGTTTTTT
>-|TRBD2|14|TRBJ2-7|TRBV28
CASTGGTLSYEQYF
TGTGCCAGCACCGGGGGGACCCTCTCCTACGAGCAGTACTTC
>-|-|14|TRBJ2-7|TRBV10-2
CASWVGGSAYEQYF
TGCGCCAGCTGGGTTGGGGGCAGTGCCTACGAGCAGTACTTC
>-|-|16|TRBJ1-3|TRBV5-8
CASSPWGGFSGNTIYF
TGTGCCAGCAGCCCCTGGGGGGGGTTCTCTGGAAACACCATATATTTT
>-|-|20|TRBJ2-5|TRBV6-2/TRBV6-3
CASSYSIISPRTGGEETQYF
TGTGCCAGCAGTTACTCGATCATCAGCCCTCGGACAGGAGGGGAAGAGACCCAGTACTTC
>-|TRBD2|15|TRBJ2-5|TRBV9
CASSVGGLAGETQYF
TGTGCCAGCAGCGTAGGGGGACTAGCAGGAGAGACCCAGTACTTC
>-|TRBD1|16|TRBJ2-1|TRBV6-1
CASSESGRGYSNEQFF
TGTGCCAGCAGTGAATCAGGCAGGGGGTACTCGAATGAGCAGTTCTTC
>-|-|14|TRBJ1-2|TRBV27
CATQKRGGANGYTF
TGTGCCACCCAGAAGAGGGGGGGCGCGAATGGCTACACCTTC
>-|-|13|TRBJ1-1|TRBV5-5
CASSLVRGTEAFF
TGTGCCAGCAGCTTAGTGAGAGGCACTGAAGCTTTCTTT
>-|TRBD1|14|TRBJ1-2|TRBV5-1
CASSPTGGGYGYTF
TGCGCCAGCAGCCCAACAGGGGGTGGATATGGCTACACCTTC
>-|TRBD1|17|TRBJ2-6|TRBV2
CASSPRTGRSLANVLTF
TGTGCCAGCAGTCCCCGGACAGGGAGGTCTTTGGCCAACGTCCTGACTTTC
>-|-|13|TRBJ1-4|TRBV5-6
CASSLFEAEKLFF
TGTGCCAGCAGCTTGTTTGAGGCTGAAAAACTGTTTTTT
>-|-|13|TRBJ2-5|TRBV12-3/TRBV12-4
CASSSGLRETQYF
TGTGCCAGCAGTTCGGGGTTGAGGGAGACCCAGTACTTC
>-|TRBD1|13|TRBJ2-7|TRBV20-1
CSASRDRPYEQYF
TGCAGTGCTAGTAGGGACAGACCCTACGAGCAGTACTTC
>-|-|13|TRBJ2-1|TRBV2
CASSELRGDEQFF
TGTGCCAGCAGTGAACTCAGGGGGGATGAGCAGTTCTTC
>-|TRBD1|12|TRBJ1-1|TRBV6-5
CASSQGGLQAFF
TGTGCCAGCAGTCAGGGGGGACTTCAAGCTTTCTTT
>-|-|11|TRBJ1-2|TRBV29-1
CSATENYGYTF
TGCAGCGCGACAGAGAACTATGGCTACACCTTC
>-|TRBD1|16|TRBJ1-6|TRBV15
CATSRDQGARNSPLHF
TGTGCCACCAGCAGAGATCAGGGGGCGCGGAATTCACCCCTCCACTTT